These 10 T cell receptor beta chains were all obtained from the same sample, sequenced in a study of cytomegalovirus exposure and HLA in healthy donors. In the PCR, 60 Vbeta and 13 Jbeta primers were used. Assay: immunoSEQ multiplex PCR; the TCRdb copy retains only in-frame clones and omits some. The sample contains about 230,000 clones, more than 60% of which appear only once. Sequencing was performed on PBMCs. These receptor sequences come from a woman aged 60-75 years in good health and CMV-seropositive.

The chain couples TRBV7-2 to TRBJ2-7, with 11 bases aligning to TRBD2. This CDR3 has 16 amino acids. With 1 base clipped from V and 3 bases from J, the junction kept 5 bases outside the gene matches. The germline V gene encodes CDR1 SGHTA and CDR2 FQGNSA. CDR3 sequence reads: CASSLEGTSGGYEQYF. CDR3 coding DNA: TGTGCCAGCAGCTTAGAAGGAACTAGCGGGGGCTACGAGCAGTACTTC.

The V and J genes are TRBV29-1 and TRBJ1-2; D is uncertain. Germline CDR1 SQVTM, CDR2 ANQGSEA. This CDR3 is built from 13 residues. Trimming took 6 bases from V and 4 from J, leaving 15 bases between them. The CDR3 spells CSVQDYVGYGYTF. The CDR3 DNA follows: TGCAGCGTACAAGACTACGTGGGCTATGGCTACACCTTC. The whole variable domain, filled in from reference TRBV29-1 and TRBJ1-2, reads SAVISQKPSRDICQRGTSLTIQCQVDSQVTMMFWYRQQPGQSLTLIATANQGSEATYESGFVIDKFPISRPNLTFSTLTVSNMSPEDSSIYLCSVQDYVGYGYTFGSGTRLTVV.

The V and J genes are TRBV7-9 and TRBJ1-2; D is ambiguous. The CDR3 spans 12 residues. Germline CDR1 is SEHNR and CDR2 is FQNEAQ (reference sequence). V was cut by 5 bases and J by 7 bases, with 11 bases left in between. CDR3 residues: CASSPWEGGYTF. The CDR3 region has the DNA TGTGCCAGCAGCCCGTGGGAGGGTGGCTACACCTTC.

The chain combines TRBV6-5 with TRBJ1-2, with D maybe TRBD1 (5 bases). CDR1 and CDR2 from the germline V gene are MNHEY and SVGAGI. CDR3 length: 12 residues. V was pared by 10 bases and J by 9 bases, with 18 bases between. CDR3 protein: CAIARGGGSYTF. The CDR3 DNA reads as TGTGCCATCGCCCGGGGCGGGGGGAGCTACACCTTC.

The rearrangement links TRBV7-2 to TRBJ2-5; 11 bases are a match to TRBD2. Germline loops: CDR1 SGHTA, CDR2 FQGNSA. The length of the CDR3 is 15 residues. Trimming removed 2 bases from V and 7 bases from J; junction bases left unmatched: 6. The CDR3 spells CASSLMLAGGGTQYF. CDR3 bases: TGTGCCAGCAGCTTAATGCTAGCGGGGGGCGGGACCCAGTACTTC.

V usage is TRBV5-1 and J usage is TRBJ1-2; no definite D call. Trimming removed 4 bases at V and 0 bases at J, with 10 bases between. The germline V gene encodes CDR1 SGHRS and CDR2 YFSETQ. The CDR3 extends over 14 amino acids. This chain's CDR3 is CASSLQVANYGYTF. In DNA, the CDR3 is TGCGCCAGCAGCCTTCAAGTAGCTAACTATGGCTACACCTTC.

CDR3 in amino acids: CASRSAGHHTEAFF. The CDR3 nucleotides are TGTGCAAGTCGCTCCGCAGGACACCACACTGAAGCTTTCTTT. The rearrangement uses TRBV12-2 and TRBJ1-1; TRBD1, the table's D call, was not compared with the DNA. TRBV12-2 is annotated as a pseudogene. CDR3 length: 14 amino acids.

The rearrangement links TRBV2 to TRBJ2-1; TRBD2 agrees at 11 bases. Germline loops: CDR1 SNHLY, CDR2 FYNNEI. V was clipped by 8 bases and J by 4 bases; unmatched bases: 7. The CDR3 totals 15 residues. CDR3: CASLTGTSGYNEQFF. The CDR3 DNA sequence: TGTGCCAGCTTGACCGGGACTAGCGGATACAATGAGCAGTTCTTC.

The chain combines TRBV28 with TRBJ1-1, with unresolved D. The CDR3 extends over 14 amino acids. Deletions cut 5 bases from V and 1 base from J, with 11 bases between. The V gene's germline CDR1 is MDHEN and CDR2 SYDVKM. CDR3 DNA: TGTGCCAGCAGTCCCTCCTCTTGGAACACTGAAGCTTTCTTT. This translates into CASSPSSWNTEAFF.

V is TRBV28 and J is TRBJ1-4, with a tentative D call TRBD1 (6 bases). The V gene lost 8 bases and the J gene lost 9 bases, with 22 bases spanning the gap. The CDR3 has 15 residues. Germline lookup yields CDR1 MDHEN and CDR2 SYDVKM. CDR3 residues: CASGLRQDRMKKLFF. The CDR3 DNA is TGTGCCAGCGGCTTAAGACAGGACCGTATGAAAAAACTGTTTTTT. Supplemented by reference TRBV28 and TRBJ1-4, the full variable domain reads DVKVTQSSRYLVKRTGEKVFLECVQDMDHENMFWYRQDPGLGLRLIYFSYDVKMKEKGDIPEGYSVSREKKERFSLILESASTNQTSMYLCASGLRQDRMKKLFFGSGTQLSVL.